These 21 T cell receptor beta chains were sequenced from one sample in a study of blood T cells in healthy people across ages. Through a sample-barcoded 5' primer and a J-beta primer mix, a second PCR was run for roughly 6 to 11 cycles. TCRdb used MiXCR to reprocess the 5' RACE reads, holding one entry per CDR3 protein. The sample has roughly 800,000 distinct CDR3 sequences, about three fifths seen once. Sequencing was performed on blood. The receptors originated from a man aged 25 to 45 in good health.

This clonotype was seen only once. The junction departs from the called germline gene at one end, perhaps through a read error. The V call is TRBV7-2, the J call TRBJ2-1; TRBD1 or TRBD2 may be the D gene (5 bases each). CDR1 is SGHTA, CDR2 FQGNSA, per germline. There are 14 residues in the CDR3. The CDR3 loop is CASSPRGRTNVQFF. Here the CDR3 DNA reads TGTGCCAGCAGCCCCCGGGGCAGGACCAATGTGCAGTTCTTC. Variable domain in full (rest from reference TRBV7-2 and TRBJ2-1): GAGVSQSPSNKVTEKGKDVELRCDPISGHTALYWYRQSLGQGLEFLIYFQGNSAPDKSGLPSDRFSAERTGGSVSTLTIQRTQQEDSAVYLCASSPRGRTNVQFFGPGTRLTVL.

The chain recombines TRBV15 with TRBJ2-7; the match to TRBD2 covers 7 bases. The end of the DNA is better explained by TRBJ2-5, so the J call may be wrong. The CDR3 has 14 amino acids. Germline loops: CDR1 LNHNV, CDR2 YYDKDF (reference sequence). The CDR3 loop reads CATSRGLGGETQYF. Written as DNA, the CDR3 is TGTGCCACCAGCCGAGGACTGGGAGGGGAGACCCAGTACTTC.

The V call is TRBV9, the J call TRBJ2-3; D is unresolved. CDR1 SGDLS and CDR2 YYNGEE come from the germline V gene. The CDR3 consists of 14 residues. With 4 bases removed from V and 6 bases from J, the gap between germline ends came to 15 bases. Here the CDR3 reads CASSRSGSRDTQYF. In DNA, the CDR3 is TGTGCCAGCAGCAGGTCCGGTAGTCGGGATACGCAGTATTTT.

The chain couples TRBV5-1 to TRBJ2-7; no firm D call. The CDR3 has 14 amino acids. Germline CDR1 and CDR2: SGHRS and YFSETQ. V lost 4 bases and J 0 bases, leaving 11 bases between the germline ends. CDR3 bases: TGCGCCAGCAGCGACTCCTCCAGCTCCTACGAGCAGTACTTC. Protein product: CASSDSSSSYEQYF.

This chain links TRBV3-1 with TRBJ1-6; no firm D call. CDR1 and CDR2 from the germline V gene are LGHDT and YNNKEL (reference sequence). The V and J ends lost 0 bases and 5 bases respectively, with 11 bases between them. The CDR3 runs to 16 residues. CDR3: CASSQEGWWNNSPLHF. Here the CDR3 DNA reads TGTGCCAGCAGCCAAGAAGGATGGTGGAATAATTCACCCCTCCACTTT. The variable domain in full, with the rest retrieved from reference TRBV3-1 and TRBJ1-6, is DTAVSQTPKYLVTQMGNDKSIKCEQNLGHDTMYWYKQDSKKFLKIMFSYNNKELIINETVPNRFSPKSPDKAHLNLHINSLELGDSAVYFCASSQEGWWNNSPLHFGNGTRLTVT.

The genes are TRBV6-5 and TRBJ1-2; no firm D call. The length of the CDR3 is 12 residues. V lost 8 bases to trimming and J lost 2 bases, with 9 bases between them. CDR1 MNHEY and CDR2 SVGAGI come from the germline V gene. The CDR3 coding sequence is TGTGCCAGCCGGGGATTCAACTATGGCTACACCTTC. Its translation: CASRGFNYGYTF.

The chain employs TRBV5-1 and TRBJ2-1, with D perhaps matching TRBD1 (6 bases). The CDR3 is 14 amino acids. Germline CDR1 and CDR2: SGHRS and YFSETQ. The V end was cut by 4 bases, the J end by 9 bases, with 17 bases between. CDR3 in amino acids: CASSPTTPGVEQFF. DNA for the CDR3: TGCGCCAGCAGCCCCACGACCCCAGGGGTTGAGCAGTTCTTC.

This clonotype has just a few counts. V usage is TRBV9 and J usage is TRBJ2-3; 14 bases agree with TRBD2. The J segment lost 5 bases and the V segment lost 3 bases, leaving 5 bases of the junction unmatched. The CDR3 spans 16 residues. Germline lookup yields CDR1 SGDLS and CDR2 YYNGEE. CDR3 nucleotide sequence: TGTGCCAGCAGCGCCGAAGGGACTAGCGGGAGAGATACGCAGTATTTT. Translation: CASSAEGTSGRDTQYF.

This clonotype appeared once. The chain carries TRBV20-1 and TRBJ1-5; no clear D. Germline-derived CDR1 and CDR2 are DFQATT and SNEGSKA (reference sequence). Trimming took 4 bases from V and 9 from J, leaving 10 bases between them. The CDR3 runs to 11 residues. As DNA, the CDR3 is TGCAGTGCTACCCTCCATGGGCCCCAGCATTTT. It translates to CSATLHGPQHF.

This chain links TRBV9 with TRBJ2-3, with TRBD2 matching 7 bases. Losses at the gene ends were 1 base for V and 4 bases for J; bases not matched to a gene: 6. Germline CDR1 and CDR2: SGDLS and YYNGEE. This CDR3 has 15 amino acids. CDR3 sequence (DNA): TGTGCCAGCAGCGTATGGGCGGGAGCGGCAGATACGCAGTATTTT. It translates to CASSVWAGAADTQYF.

J is TRBJ2-5 and V is TRBV7-2; 10 bases align to TRBD2. J lost 11 bases, V lost 1 base, and 13 bases had no gene match. CDR3 length: 16 residues. The germline V gene has CDR1 SGHTA and CDR2 FQGNSA. CDR3 sequence (DNA): TGTGCCAGCAGCTTAGGGGCTAGCGGGGGATACAATGAGCAGTACTTC. Protein: CASSLGASGGYNEQYF. Supplemented by reference TRBV7-2 and TRBJ2-5, the full variable domain reads GAGVSQSPSNKVTEKGKDVELRCDPISGHTALYWYRQSLGQGLEFLIYFQGNSAPDKSGLPSDRFSAERTGGSVSTLTIQRTQQEDSAVYLCASSLGASGGYNEQYFGPGTRLLVL.

A few counts support this clonotype. The chain links TRBV10-2 to TRBJ2-3; D is unclear. The germline CDR1 and CDR2 sequences are WSHSY and SAAADI. CDR3 size: 14 residues. Trimming removed 2 bases at V and 12 bases at J, with 18 bases between. The CDR3 sequence is CASSETTLEGHQYF. The DNA for the CDR3 is TGCGCCAGCAGTGAGACCACACTCGAAGGGCATCAGTATTTT.

This clonotype has more than one count but fewer than ten. The chain carries TRBV10-3 and TRBJ2-5, with 7 bases identical to TRBD1. The tail of the sequence fits TRBJ2-7 better, so the J call may be wrong. This CDR3 is 14 amino acids long. Germline V CDR1 and CDR2: ENHRY, SYGVKD. The CDR3 DNA reads as TGTGCCATCAGTCCATCCACAGGGGTCGACGAGCAGTACTTC. Translated: CAISPSTGVDEQYF.

The chain couples TRBV5-1 to TRBJ2-7; 10 bases align to TRBD2. The end of the DNA is better explained by TRBJ2-5, so the J call may be wrong. Germline V gene data show CDR1 as SGHRS and CDR2 as YFSETQ. This CDR3 is 16 amino acids long. CDR3 region: CASSWGLASFLGTQYF. The CDR3 bases are TGCGCCAGCAGCTGGGGACTAGCGAGTTTTTTAGGGACCCAGTACTTC.

In its sample, this clonotype was seen a few times. The V and J genes are TRBV20-1 and TRBJ2-5, with D hard to call. V lost 0 bases, J lost 5 bases, and 13 bases lay in between. The CDR3 totals 14 residues. From germline, CDR1 is DFQATT and CDR2 SNEGSKA (reference sequence). The CDR3 DNA reads as TGCAGTGCTAGAGATCAGGTTAACTTTGAGACCCAGTACTTC. As protein: CSARDQVNFETQYF.

This clonotype has just a few counts. J is TRBJ2-3 and V is TRBV20-1; either TRBD1 or TRBD2 may supply D (5 bases each). With 0 bases removed from V and 0 bases from J, the gap between germline ends came to 13 bases. Germline V gene data show CDR1 as DFQATT and CDR2 as SNEGSKA (reference sequence). The CDR3 consists of 16 residues. Written as DNA, the CDR3 is TGCAGTGCTAGAGAATATGGGGGATCTAGCACAGATACGCAGTATTTT. The encoded protein is CSAREYGGSSTDTQYF.

This clonotype has just a few counts. V and J are TRBV25-1 and TRBJ2-1; D might be TRBD2 (5 bases). Germline CDR1 is MGHDK and CDR2 is SYGVNS. Trimming pared 8 bases from V and 7 bases from J, leaving 18 bases between. The CDR3 loop spans 14 amino acids. This chain's CDR3 is CASSGWLLDNEQFF. In DNA form, the CDR3 reads TGTGCCAGCTCGGGGTGGCTTCTCGATAATGAGCAGTTCTTC.

CDR3 bases: TGTGCCAGCAGTGAAGGTGGTGGGGGTCTCTACGAGCAGTACTTC. This encodes CASSEGGGGLYEQYF. The chain links TRBV2 to TRBJ2-7, with D perhaps given as TRBD1 or TRBD2 (5 bases each). Germline values: CDR1 SNHLY, CDR2 FYNNEI. With 1 base removed from V and 3 bases from J, the gap between germline ends came to 13 bases. CDR3 length equals 15 residues.

This chain uses TRBV7-2 with TRBJ1-1, with D hard to call. Trimming left V 0 bases short and J 0 bases short, with 5 bases between. Per the germline V gene, CDR1 is SGHTA and CDR2 is FQGNSA. This CDR3 comprises 14 residues. The CDR3 loop reads CASSLADMNTEAFF. CDR3 coding DNA: TGTGCCAGCAGCTTAGCAGACATGAACACTGAAGCTTTCTTT.

The V call is TRBV30, the J call TRBJ2-1; D possibly uses TRBD1 or TRBD2 (5 bases each). Trimming took 0 bases from V and 4 from J, leaving 16 bases between them. The CDR3 has 16 amino acids. Germline assignment: CDR1 GTSNPN and CDR2 SVGIG (reference sequence). The CDR3 DNA sequence: TGTGCCTGGAGTGTACCGGGACCTATGGGGTACAATGAGCAGTTCTTC. Its translation is CAWSVPGPMGYNEQFF.

This clonotype has a handful of counts. The chain is built from TRBV14 and TRBJ1-2; unclear D gene. The germline V gene encodes CDR1 SGHDN and CDR2 FVKESK. The CDR3 is 13 residues long. Trimming stripped 0 bases from V and 2 bases from J, with 4 bases between. CDR3 amino acids: CASSQDINYGYTF. The CDR3 coding sequence is TGTGCCAGCAGCCAAGATATCAACTATGGCTACACCTTC.